A selection of T cell receptor beta chains follows, all from one sample in a study of blood T cell repertoires in COVID-19. The assay was immunoSEQ multiplex PCR, and TCRdb's table has in-frame clones only and misses some. The table lists fewer than 100,000 clones, 85% to 90% of them singletons. The sequenced sample was peripheral blood. The receptors were sampled from a man between 60 and 70 years old with acute or convalescent COVID-19. Both conserved end residues are part of each CDR3. Each record gives: D gene, clone size, J gene, V gene, CDR3 protein, CDR3 DNA. The D gene is left open where the match is weak. A clone size is listed for some rows: how often the clone was seen (once, few, many), or a class if it is expanded.

-	-	TRBJ2-1	TRBV2	CASKDGMGNEQFF	TGTGCCAGCAAAGACGGGATGGGGAATGAGCAGTTCTTC
TRBD2	-	TRBJ2-1	TRBV6-1	CASSESPFVAGARNEQFF	TGTGCCAGCAGTGAATCCCCCTTTGTAGCGGGAGCGAGGAATGAGCAGTTCTTC
TRBD1	-	TRBJ1-3	TRBV11-1	CASSPTGGTGNTIYF	TGTGCCAGCAGCCCGACAGGGGGCACGGGAAACACCATATATTTT
-	-	TRBJ1-1	TRBV7-2	CASSGARNTEAFF	TGTGCCAGCAGCGGGGCGCGGAACACTGAAGCTTTCTTT
-	-	TRBJ2-7	TRBV10-3	CAIRFHGSGEQYF	TGTGCCATCAGGTTCCATGGGTCCGGGGAGCAGTACTTC
TRBD1	few	TRBJ1-1	TRBV6-4	CASSRTGNTEAFF	TGTGCCAGCAGCCGGACAGGGAACACTGAAGCTTTCTTT
TRBD1	once	TRBJ2-2	TRBV6-4	CASSSRDRDTGELFF	TGTGCCAGCAGTTCCCGGGACAGGGATACCGGGGAGCTGTTTTTT
-	-	TRBJ2-5	TRBV6-5	CASSYQPNEETQYF	TGTGCCAGCAGTTACCAACCTAATGAAGAGACCCAGTACTTC
-	-	TRBJ1-3	TRBV25-1	CASSEERLADSGNTIYF	TGTGCCAGCAGTGAAGAGCGACTGGCCGACTCTGGAAACACCATATATTTT
-	-	TRBJ1-2	TRBV19	CASSIATGGSNYGYTF	TGTGCCAGTAGTATAGCTACAGGTGGAAGTAACTATGGCTACACCTTC
-	-	TRBJ2-3	TRBV4-1	CASSRDEGGGGDTQYF	TGCGCCAGCAGCCGAGATGAGGGAGGAGGAGGAGATACGCAGTATTTT
-	-	TRBJ1-1	TRBV2	CASSEAGRGYTEAFF	TGTGCCAGCAGTGAAGCGGGCAGGGGTTACACTGAAGCTTTCTTT
-	once	TRBJ2-2	TRBV10-1	CASSVSGTILAGELFF	TGCGCCAGCAGTGTTTCCGGGACAATTTTAGCCGGGGAGCTGTTTTTT
-	-	TRBJ2-3	TRBV30	CAWSFGGASTDTQYF	TGTGCCTGGAGTTTCGGCGGGGCTAGCACAGATACGCAGTATTTT
TRBD1	-	TRBJ2-5	TRBV5-6	CASGRTGEETQYF	TGTGCCAGCGGCCGGACAGGGGAAGAGACCCAGTACTTC
TRBD2	-	TRBJ2-7	TRBV30	CAWTRGLAGGLSYEQYF	TGTGCCTGGACCAGGGGACTAGCGGGAGGGCTGTCCTACGAGCAGTACTTC
-	-	TRBJ2-7	TRBV7-9	CASSSNRGGSIYEQYF	TGTGCCAGCAGCTCCAACCGCGGGGGCAGTATCTACGAGCAGTACTTC
TRBD2	-	TRBJ2-3	TRBV3-1/TRBV3-2	CASSQDPGLGPTDTQYF	TGTGCCAGCAGCCAAGATCCGGGACTAGGACCCACAGATACGCAGTATTTT
-	once	TRBJ1-2	TRBV12-3/TRBV12-4	CASSHDRRYGYTF	TGTGCCAGCAGTCACGACAGGCGTTATGGCTACACCTTC
-	-	TRBJ1-1	TRBV6-5	CASSLGRVVSTEAFF	TGTGCCAGCAGTTTGGGCAGGGTAGTCTCCACTGAAGCTTTCTTT
-	-	TRBJ2-7	TRBV5-1	CASSLSGGSSSYEQYF	TGCGCCAGCAGCTTGTCTGGGGGGTCCAGCTCCTACGAGCAGTACTTC
-	-	TRBJ1-5	TRBV4-1	CASSQGPTRRIDQPQHF	TGCGCCAGCAGCCAAGGTCCAACAAGGAGGATCGATCAGCCCCAGCATTTT